Sequencing of this TCR beta chain was carried out in a study of OX40 agonist ivuxolimab in advanced cancers. Concerning the study at large: The costimulatory receptor OX40 (CD134) was targeted by ivuxolimab, a fully human IgG2 agonistic monoclonal antibody. A male proportion of around 83% and a mean age of around 60 years, ranging from 23 to 79, were recorded for the dose-escalation cohort. Of the roughly 50 dose-escalation patients, hepatocellular carcinoma was present in some 19, melanoma in roughly 15, renal cell carcinoma in 9 and head and neck cancer in 9. The paper reports the monotherapy dose-escalation portion (N of about 56 patients) of the phase I ivuxolimab trial. Partial responses were achieved by three dose-escalation patients, of whom one had hepatocellular carcinoma and two had cutaneous melanoma. Patients were allowed to have had prior anti-PD-1, anti-PD-L1 or anti-CTLA-4 therapy, and 30% to 40% of the dose-escalation patients had previously received checkpoint inhibitors. Intravenous ivuxolimab was administered to patients every 2 weeks at six dose levels: 0.01, 0.1, 0.3, 1.5, 3 and 10 mg/kg. Peripheral TCRbeta sequencing was intended to test whether TCR sequence diversity was altered and clonal T-cell expansion was caused by ivuxolimab. Summary of the overall study and its limitations: Antigen specificity was not determined for the clonally expanded peripheral T cells. On average, CD8+ T cells showed more expanded clones than CD4+ T cells after ivuxolimab. Low levels of normalized T-cell clonal expansion were also seen in some patients who did not respond. In partial responders in the 0.1-3.0 mg/kg groups, normalized peripheral clonal expansion was found to be among the lowest, especially among CD8+ T cells. At doses of 0.1 to 3.0 mg/kg, clonal expansion of both CD4+ and CD8+ T cells in blood was seen between baseline and week 6.

Patients with a history of autoimmune disease or receiving systemic immunosuppression were excluded from the trial. In every dose cohort, peripheral blood was drawn for TCR sequencing at baseline, cycle 4 day 1, and cycle 7 day 1. Samples came from an open-label, multicenter, first-in-human phase I dose-escalation trial of ivuxolimab. Adults with locally advanced or metastatic melanoma, renal cell, hepatocellular, or head and neck squamous cell carcinoma were enrolled in the trial. Before TCR sequencing, CD4+ T cells and CD8+ T cells were sorted from peripheral blood as separate populations. To sequence the TCRbeta CDR3 region, genomic DNA was isolated from the sorted cells. TCRbeta CDR3 regions were sequenced using the immunoSEQ Assay. TCRdb took this table from immuneACCESS and kept in-frame rearrangements with V and J called. Such tables lack part of the clones; where checked against another copy, unresolved V genes explain under half of the gap, and the rest is unexplained. The sample has 70,000 to 85,000 clones on record, 65% to 90% of them singletons. Approximately 2% of the sample is held by the ten biggest clonotypes.

With respect to this clone: Its cognate antigen has yet to be identified. The input lacks base qualities; no much larger clone sits a single base away.

The source is an adult with an advanced solid tumor such as melanoma, head and neck, liver or kidney cancer. The specimen comprised CD4+ or CD8+ T cells sorted from blood, sampled in a trial of the OX40 agonist ivuxolimab.

The DNA sequence follows: TGTGCCAGCAGCTCCCGGGACAGGGGGCTGGCTGAAGCTTTCTTT. Its translation reads: CASSSRDRGLAEAFF. The chain links TRBV7-9 with TRBJ1-1, with TRBD1 matching 12 junction bases. Reading the germline V gene (reference sequence) gives CDR1 SEHNR and CDR2 FQNEAQ. For this chain, trimming is 4 bases at the V end and 6 bases at the J end, and the number of junction bases without a gene match is 6. From cysteine to phenylalanine, the CDR3 is 15 amino acids long. CDR3 DNA only is kept here, 45 bases in frame from base 1. Outside the CDR3, residues come from the reference TRBV7-9 and TRBJ1-1 proteins, so the full variable domain is: DTGVSQNPRHKITKRGQNVTFRCDPISEHNRLYWYRQTLGQGPEFLTYFQNEAQLEKSRLLSDRFSAERPKGSFSTLEIQRTEQGDSAMYLCASSSRDRGLAEAFFGQGTRLTVV.